This T cell receptor beta chain was observed in a study of T cells in localized non-small cell lung cancer (dated by TCRdb to 2020 to 2021). The study in broad terms: Comparing tumors with uninvolved tumor-adjacent lungs, the study looked at the T cell repertoires of approximately 240 patients with early-stage NSCLC. All 230 or so NSCLC patients in the cohort were treatment-naive and had localized lung tumors that were resected. NSCLC patients had a mean age of roughly 69 years, and 129 were male and about a hundred female. General findings and caveats noted by the study authors: Because the study design was exploratory, TCR variables were selected using unadjusted p-values without false-discovery rate correction. Of the top 100 tumor clones, a median of 57 were detected in paired uninvolved adjacent lung; 28 were also among that lung's top 100. Uninvolved tumor-adjacent lung showed the highest T cell clonality, higher than tumor, which suggests more focused antigenic responses in the uninvolved tumor-adjacent lung. Longer overall survival was associated with higher blood T cell density, whereas shorter survival was associated with higher adjacent-lung clonality. Multi-region tumor sequencing was not performed, so intratumor heterogeneity could not be excluded.

This clone has a handful of counts. What antigen it recognizes has not been identified. The sample holds no much larger clone one base away, and base qualities are not on file. The germline V and J ends show losses of 5 bases and 4 bases respectively, and no gene match explains 11 bases of the junction. Counted from cysteine to phenylalanine, this CDR3 has 17 amino acids. The retained sequence is limited to the CDR3, 51 bases, with the frame set at the first base. Sequences SGHNT (CDR1) and YENEEA (CDR2) are obtained from the germline V gene. TCR beta CDR3 regions were sequenced from DNA using the immunoSEQ Assay. The source study handled its data this way. To compute T cell density, TCR beta template counts were normalized to usable DNA, which was estimated by amplifying housekeeping genes. Richness was estimated using the preseqR package, with extrapolation to 400,000 templates for PBMC samples and to 120,000 templates for tissue samples. Clonality was defined as one minus Pielou's evenness. Tissue-enriched TCRs were identified by differential abundance testing using productive amino-acid clonotypes, minimum total count 5 and alpha 0.1. The Jaccard Index and the Morisita Overlap Index were used to measure repertoire overlap between compartments. TCR beta CDR3s were clustered by GLIPH together with public tetramer-defined viral CDR3s, and at least three viral sequences plus V-gene enrichment were required for viral motifs. TCRdb took this table from immuneACCESS and kept in-frame rearrangements with V and J called. Such tables lack part of the clones; where checked against another copy, unresolved V genes explain under half of the gap, and the rest is unexplained. That table is the source of V, J and clone size, and D and trimming were worked out from the DNA. The sample data list about 470 clones, and about 25% of these were observed just once. Clones ranked in the top ten supply approximately 28% of the sample.

Two independent pathologists confirmed that the uninvolved adjacent lung, which was taken at least 2 cm from the tumor margin, was free of atypia. At diagnosis, tumor, uninvolved tumor-adjacent lung and peripheral blood were collected and then preserved as a mix of FFPE and fresh-frozen material. The sample here was normal lung tissue next to the tumor, taken before any cancer treatment. The sequence joins TRBV11-3 to TRBJ2-5, with 12 middle bases fitting TRBD2. This TCR came from a female donor over 55 with stage II squamous cell lung carcinoma. The nucleotide sequence is TGTGCCAGCAGCCCCTCTGGACTAGCGGGAAATACAGAGACCCAGTACTTC. Protein translation: CASSPSGLAGNTETQYF.